This T cell receptor beta chain originates from a study of graft-versus-host responses after intestinal transplantation. In the study overall: Multivisceral, liver-intestinal, or isolated intestinal grafts were transplanted into recipients.

The method was immunoSEQ multiplex PCR; TCRdb's version includes in-frame clones alone and lacks a portion of them. Among some 130,000 clones listed, over 85% were seen once. CDR1 is SGHRS and CDR2 is YFSETQ in the germline V gene. The CDR3 is made up of 15 amino acids. The V gene end was trimmed by 4 bases and the J gene end by 5 bases; junction bases not matched to a gene: 10. On this clone: Its matching antigen is unknown.

This sample comprised unstimulated CD4+ T cells sorted from spleen or lymph node cells, obtained before intestinal transplant. This receptor was obtained from a human donor who received an intestinal transplant. The chain uses TRBV5-1 and TRBJ2-7; 9 positions agree with TRBD1. The chain's CDR3 is CASSPRDRGVNEQYF. CDR3 bases: TGCGCCAGCAGCCCTCGAGACAGGGGGGTAAACGAGCAGTACTTC.